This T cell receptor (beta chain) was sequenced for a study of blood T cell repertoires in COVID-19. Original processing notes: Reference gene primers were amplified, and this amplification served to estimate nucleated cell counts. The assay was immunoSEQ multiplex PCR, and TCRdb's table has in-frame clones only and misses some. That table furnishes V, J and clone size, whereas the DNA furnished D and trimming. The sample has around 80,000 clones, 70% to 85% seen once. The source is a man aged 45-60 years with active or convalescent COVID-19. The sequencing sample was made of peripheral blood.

CDR3 residues: CASISPLGDGNTIYF. The CDR3 DNA is TGTGCCAGTATCTCCCCACTCGGGGATGGAAACACCATATATTTT. The V call is TRBV19, the J call TRBJ1-3, with D uncertain. CDR1 LNHDA and CDR2 SQIVND come from the germline V gene (reference sequence). V was clipped by 7 bases and J by 3 bases, with 16 bases between them. The CDR3 is made up of 15 amino acids.